This T cell receptor beta chain is from a study of low-dose radiotherapy and immunotherapy resistance in tumors (dated 2022 in TCRdb). The study in broad terms: Cohort 1 received 0.5 Gy per fraction every 2 weeks, with a prescribed total PTV dose of 6.5 Gy. Cohort 2 received 1 Gy per fraction every two weeks, with a total of 13 Gy over 26 weeks. Patients were given nivolumab as a 240 mg flat dose every two weeks and ipilimumab at 1 mg/kg every six weeks, with both drugs delivered intravenously. Intravenous cyclophosphamide at 200 mg/m2 was administered every two weeks, one day ahead of each radiation and immunotherapy administration. Starting on cycle 1 day 1, patients took 300 mg of aspirin by mouth once daily for four cycles. To make first-strand cDNA, Superscript III was used along with a set of TRAV- and TRBV-specific primers so that both the TCRalpha and TCRbeta chains were covered. Trial participants were not randomized into treatment groups. Eight patients were included in the translational analysis: three from the first dose cohort and the first five from the second dose cohort. TCRalpha and TCRbeta libraries were deep-sequenced on an Illumina MiniSeq instrument.

The sequencer listed for this sample is Illumina MiniSeq. TCRs were amplified for about 18 PCR cycles with Phusion, using a constant-region primer paired with the adapter attached to the V primers. The isolated mRNA was amplified using the MessageAmp II aRNA Amplification Kit, with in vitro transcription performed for roughly 15 hours at 37 degrees C. mRNA for TCR sequencing was isolated with the Dynabeads mRNA DIRECT Purification Kit. Indexed Illumina adapters were added in a second Phusion PCR of around 23 cycles, and the PCR products were purified with AMPure XP beads. The original pipeline was this. Using custom Perl scripts, TCR sequences that encoded the same protein were pooled, out-of-frame sequences were dropped, and the abundance of each clonotype was calculated. The analysis excluded TCR sequences that were supported by just one read. Among the metrics used to describe the repertoires were Shannon entropy, Gini index, clonality, richness, and the frequency of TCRs shared between repertoires. Through fastp at Q25 and MiXCR, TCRdb rebuilt clones from the public reads, retaining in-frame beta chains. Rows matching on CDR3 protein sequence are summarized as one entry with the most common DNA and genes. These V and J calls derive from TCRdb rather than the authors' analysis. The sample profile shows about 50,000 distinct CDR3 sequences; roughly 10% of them were found once. Approximately 6.2% of the sample rests with the top ten.

What the time point label conveys for this sample: before trial treatment. The donors took part in RACIN, a single-arm, phase I, dose-escalation trial that combined nivolumab, ipilimumab, aspirin, low-dose cyclophosphamide and low-dose radiotherapy. Eligible patients had advanced, TIL-negative solid tumors. As encoded in the germline V gene, CDR1 is KGHDR while CDR2 is SFDVKD. The CDR3 sequence holds 14 residues, the cysteine and phenylalanine included. Only the CDR3 DNA stays, 42 bases, in frame from base 1. After removal of 4 bases from V and 8 bases from J, the junction retains 4 bases not matched to a gene. This clonotype has ten or more counts. This receptor's antigen is unknown. The input lacks base qualities; no much larger clone sits a single base away.

This TCR derives from a female donor with ovarian cancer. The sequence is built from TRBV24-1 and TRBJ2-1, with 10 central nucleotides matching TRBD2. The sequenced sample was PBMCs, obtained before treatment. This receptor carries the CDR3 CATSELAGRDEQFF. The DNA sequence follows: TGTGCCACCAGTGAACTAGCGGGACGCGATGAGCAGTTCTTC.